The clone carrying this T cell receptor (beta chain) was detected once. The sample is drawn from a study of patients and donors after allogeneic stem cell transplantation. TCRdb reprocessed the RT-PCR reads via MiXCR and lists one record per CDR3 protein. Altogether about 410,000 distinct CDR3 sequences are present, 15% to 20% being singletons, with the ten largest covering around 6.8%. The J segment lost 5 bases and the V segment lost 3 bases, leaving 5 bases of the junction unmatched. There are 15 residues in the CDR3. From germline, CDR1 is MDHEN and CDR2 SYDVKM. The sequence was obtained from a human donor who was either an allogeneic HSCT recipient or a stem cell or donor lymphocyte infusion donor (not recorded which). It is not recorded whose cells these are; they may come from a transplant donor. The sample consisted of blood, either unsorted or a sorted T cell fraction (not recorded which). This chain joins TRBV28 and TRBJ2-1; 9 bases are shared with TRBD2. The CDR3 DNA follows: TGTGCCAGCAGTTTCGCGGCTAGCGGGAACAATGAGCAGTTCTTC. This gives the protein CASSFAASGNNEQFF.